The rows below give T cell receptor beta chains drawn from one sample of a study of persistence of HIV-infected CD4 T cells. What these receptors recognize is not known. Here immunoSEQ multiplex PCR was the method, and the copy in TCRdb shows in-frame clones only, minus some. In the table there are over 35,000 clones, 91% of which are singletons. Sample: CD4+ T cells sorted from PBMCs after approximately 18-hour stimulation, taken from a patient who received antiretroviral therapy. These receptors all stem from an adult man with HIV who was CMV-seropositive. Both conserved end residues are part of each CDR3. The D gene is left open where the match is weak. Only part of the rows carry a size: once, few, many, or a class if the clone is expanded.

.	TRBD2	TRBJ2-3	TRBV7-9	TGTGCCAGCAGCCTAGGACTAGCTCTCGATACGCAGTATTTT	CASSLGLALDTQYF
.	.	TRBJ1-6	TRBV24-1	TGTGCCACCAGTGAGGGGGATATTAATTCACCCCTCCACTTT	CATSEGDINSPLHF
.	.	TRBJ2-3	TRBV9	TGTGCCAGCAGCAATCTCCCCCCCGGGGTGTCAGATACGCAGTATTTT	CASSNLPPGVSDTQYF
.	.	TRBJ1-2	TRBV12-3/TRBV12-4	TGTGCCAGCAGTTTGCGGGAAGGCTACACCTTC	CASSLREGYTF
.	.	TRBJ2-3	TRBV2	TGTGCCAGCAGTGAAGGGCGGGATACGCAGTATTTT	CASSEGRDTQYF
.	.	TRBJ1-4	TRBV21-1	TGTGCCAGCAGGATGGGCGCTATCTCAACTAATGAAAAACTGTTTTTT	CASRMGAISTNEKLFF
once	TRBD2	TRBJ2-1	TRBV5-1	TGCGCCAGCAGCCTCCGACTAGCGGGGGGGATTCCTTACAATGAGCAGTTCTTC	CASSLRLAGGIPYNEQFF
.	.	TRBJ2-3	TRBV7-9	TGTGCCAGCAGCGCCTCCCCAGGCTTCACAGATACGCAGTATTTT	CASSASPGFTDTQYF
.	TRBD2	TRBJ2-3	TRBV19	TGTGCCAGTAGGTCTCTAGCGGGGGGGGCAGATACGCAGTATTTT	CASRSLAGGADTQYF
medium-sized	TRBD1	TRBJ1-6	TRBV5-1	TGCGCCAGCAGCTTGGAGGGACAGGGCCGATCACCCCTCCACTTT	CASSLEGQGRSPLHF
.	.	TRBJ2-1	TRBV24-1	TGTGCCACCAGTGATAAACAGGGGAGGTCCTACAATGAGCAGTTCTTC	CATSDKQGRSYNEQFF
.	.	TRBJ1-2	TRBV24-1	TGTGCCACCAGTGATTCCAGGGGCCACTATGGCTACACCTTC	CATSDSRGHYGYTF
.	.	TRBJ1-5	TRBV7-2	TGTGCCAGCAGCTTTCCTTCAGACAATCAGCCCCAGCATTTT	CASSFPSDNQPQHF